The TCR beta chain described here comes from a study of beta chain features in type 1 diabetes. Findings of the study overall: The study found fewer insertions and more deletions at VDJ junctions in type 1 diabetes patients. Patients with Type 1 diabetes showed moderately but significantly shorter TCRB CDR3s in all four CD4+ subsets. The cDNA sequencing approach could over-represent high-TCR-expressing cells.

Every bit of the isolated RNA underwent reverse transcription, so sequencing read expressed TCRB transcripts. Each sample of naive, central memory or regulatory T cells had, on average, approximately 3.5 million reads. Sequenced by immunoSEQ multiplex PCR; TCRdb stores in-frame clones only, minus some. The data show 330,000 or so clones, with roughly 12% seen just once and 0.008% to 0.011% held by the top ten. On average, the one heparinised blood draw given by each donor was approximately 120 mL. V shed 6 bases and J 7 bases; nucleotides not matched to a gene: 9. CDR3 length: 14 amino acids. Germline lookup yields CDR1 MNHEY and CDR2 SVGAGI. Comment on this clone: The antigen is not known.

The clonotype originates from a woman aged 18-29 years with type 1 diabetes. The sample consisted of naive CD4+ T cells from blood. The J gene is TRBJ1-2, the V gene TRBV6-5; 9 bases align to TRBD1. The CDR3 loop is CASSQGQGIGGYTF. CDR3 DNA sequence: TGTGCCAGCAGCCAGGGACAGGGCATCGGTGGCTACACCTTC.